The 14 T cell receptor beta chains below were found in one sample sequenced in a study of blood T cell repertoires in COVID-19. Data came from immunoSEQ multiplex PCR; TCRdb stores just in-frame clones and leaves some out. The data contain 200,000 to 250,000 clones, roughly 86% of them seen just once; the ten biggest clones take up more than 8.5%. The sample consisted of peripheral blood. The receptors shown here come from a woman aged 45 to 65 with COVID-19, enrolled during active disease.

The chain recombines TRBV5-1 with TRBJ2-1, with 12 bases matching TRBD2. The junction had 4 bases not matched to a gene; V was cut back by 1 base and J by 8 bases. CDR3 size: 15 residues. Per germline, CDR1 SGHRS and CDR2 YFSETQ. The chain's CDR3 is CASSLTSGGPDEQFF. CDR3 coding DNA: TGCGCCAGCAGCTTGACTAGCGGGGGGCCGGATGAGCAGTTCTTC.

The chain recombines TRBV15 with TRBJ2-4; 7 bases match TRBD1. Germline trimming cut 1 base from V and 4 bases from J; bases unmatched to any gene: 1. The germline gives CDR1 LNHNV, CDR2 YYDKDF (reference sequence). The length of the CDR3 is 14 residues. CDR3 sequence: CATSRGQGKNIQYF. CDR3 sequence (DNA): TGTGCCACCAGCAGAGGACAGGGAAAAAACATTCAGTACTTC.

The chain combines TRBV24-1 with TRBJ2-5, with D perhaps matching TRBD2 (5 bases). Trimming left V 9 bases short and J 4 bases short, with 14 bases between. In germline, CDR1 is KGHDR, CDR2 SFDVKD. This CDR3 has 13 residues. The CDR3 is CATGSPYGETQYF. The CDR3, as DNA: TGTGCCACCGGGAGTCCCTATGGAGAGACCCAGTACTTC.

The chain combines TRBV3-1 (or the pseudogene TRBV3-2) with TRBJ1-2; D not resolved. CDR1 and CDR2 from the germline V gene are LGHDT and YNNKEL (reference sequence). Trimming cost V 5 bases and J 1 base, with 8 bases left between them. The CDR3 contains 13 residues. The chain's CDR3 is CASSRRINYGYTF. The CDR3 bases are TGTGCCAGCAGCAGGCGGATTAACTATGGCTACACCTTC.

V gene TRBV9 combines with J gene TRBJ2-1; TRBD2 matches 9 bases. CDR3 length equals 14 residues. V was pared by 4 bases and J by 9 bases, with 8 bases of the junction left unmatched. The germline CDR1 and CDR2 sequences are SGDLS and YYNGEE. CDR3 amino acids: CASSKAGGQGEQFF. Written as DNA, the CDR3 is TGTGCCAGCAGCAAAGCGGGGGGCCAGGGTGAGCAGTTCTTC.

The V gene is TRBV10-2, the J gene TRBJ1-3, with a weak D call TRBD1 (5 bases). Germline V gene data show CDR1 as WSHSY and CDR2 as SAAADI. Deletions cut 0 bases from V and 4 bases from J, with 10 bases between. CDR3 length: 15 residues. The DNA for the CDR3 is TGCGCCAGCAGTGAGTCTGGCAGGGTAGGAAACACCATATATTTT. Its translation is CASSESGRVGNTIYF.

The V gene is TRBV11-3, the J gene TRBJ2-7; D is ambiguous. Germline V CDR1 and CDR2: SGHNT, YENEEA. The V and J ends lost 1 base and 7 bases respectively, with 8 bases between them. The CDR3 is made up of 12 amino acids. CDR3 sequence (DNA): TGTGCCAGCAGCTTAGTCCCGGGTGAGCAGTACTTC. Translated, it gives CASSLVPGEQYF.

The chain uses TRBV11-3 and TRBJ1-1, with D unclear. Trimming pared 5 bases from V and 8 bases from J, leaving 15 bases between. Germline loops: CDR1 SGHNT, CDR2 YENEEA. The length of the CDR3 is 13 residues. The CDR3 spells CASSEPDKAEAFF. The CDR3 DNA reads TGTGCCAGCAGCGAACCTGACAAGGCCGAAGCTTTCTTT.

The chain employs TRBV21-1 and TRBJ2-4; TRBD1, as called in the table, went unchecked against the DNA. TRBV21-1 is annotated as a pseudogene. The CDR3 contains 17 residues. The CDR3 spells CASSKPRGHLIWDIQYF. Written as DNA, the CDR3 is TGTGCCAGCAGCAAACCCCGCGGACATCTAATTTGGGACATTCAGTACTTC.

The chain is built from TRBV18 and TRBJ1-2, with a weak D call TRBD1 (5 bases). V was shortened by 0 bases and J by 1 base, with 12 bases between the two germline ends. The CDR3 totals 16 residues. Germline CDR1 reads KGHSH; CDR2 reads LQKENI. As DNA, the CDR3 is TGTGCCAGCTCACCACCGGGGTCCGGGGGTAACTATGGCTACACCTTC. Translation gives CASSPPGSGGNYGYTF.

The V gene is TRBV5-6, the J gene TRBJ2-5, with TRBD1 matching 7 bases. CDR1 SGHDT and CDR2 YYEEEE come from the germline V gene. V was pared by 5 bases and J by 3 bases, with 10 bases of the junction left unmatched. This CDR3 has 15 amino acids. The CDR3 nucleotides are TGTGCCAGCAGTTGGGACAGTAGACCTGAAGAGACCCAGTACTTC. This encodes CASSWDSRPEETQYF.

This rearrangement joins TRBV6-5 to TRBJ2-7, with 7 bases matching TRBD2. Germline trimming cut 8 bases from V and 6 bases from J; bases unmatched to any gene: 13. This CDR3 region has 14 residues. Germline CDR1 MNHEY, CDR2 SVGAGI. The CDR3 sequence is CASPRAGGSSEQYF. The CDR3 coding sequence is TGTGCCAGCCCGAGGGCCGGGGGGTCTAGCGAGCAGTACTTC.

The rearrangement joins TRBV21-1 to TRBJ2-2; the table's D call TRBD1 went unverified against the DNA. TRBV21-1 is labeled a pseudogene. CDR3 length: 13 amino acids. The CDR3 loop is CASSKISTGELFF. CDR3 nucleotide sequence: TGTGCCAGCAGCAAAATCAGCACCGGGGAGCTGTTTTTT.

V gene TRBV2 combines with J gene TRBJ2-1; 8 nucleotides line up with TRBD2. Germline loops: CDR1 SNHLY, CDR2 FYNNEI. This CDR3 has 16 amino acids. V shed 6 bases and J 4 bases; nucleotides not matched to a gene: 11. The CDR3 protein is CASSLLVGTRYNEQFF. CDR3 sequence (DNA): TGTGCCAGCAGCCTGCTGGTGGGGACTAGGTACAATGAGCAGTTCTTC.